This T cell receptor (beta chain) appears in the sequencing data of a study of cytomegalovirus exposure and HLA in healthy donors listed by TCRdb under 2017. In terms of the full investigation: In an earlier analysis of 450 to 750 of the donors, 250 to 300 Gb of sequence data and about 110 million unique TCR beta sequences from roughly 190 million T cells were reported. Because of strong linkage in the cohort, roughly five DR-DQ haplotypes were treated as single units for association and clustering. In an earlier analysis of 500 to 650 of the donors, high-throughput TCR beta sequencing was used to judge whether each TCR beta V gene segment behaved as functional or pseudogenic. To study patterns of TCR occurrence, a later analysis re-analyzed previously published TCR beta repertoires from several hundred donors and added high-resolution HLA genotyping. To predict cytomegalovirus infection status, the study brought together high-throughput TCR immunosequencing, statistical association of individual TCRs with disease status, and machine learning. On average, roughly 240,000 unique TCR beta nucleotide sequences were sequenced per donor among a few hundred genotyped donors of the cohort, with roughly 18% of those sequences being non-productive. Class I and class II HLA loci were covered by the typing at four-digit resolution. Donor age, sex, ethnicity and CMV serostatus were compiled together with the repertoire data. A later genetic analysis took genome-wide SNP genotypes for about 65% of the 666 donors and used that subset as a discovery cohort. In addition to the first cohort of 666 subjects, a separate validation cohort of 130 or so different subjects was used. Typing coverage varied by locus: about 629-630 donors for A, B, C, DRB1 and DQB1; 500 to 550 for DQA1; over 600 for DPA1; 400 to 480 for DPB1. The aim of the study was to test whether cataloging public T cell receptors could identify signatures of past pathogen exposure. Rather than using new phenotypic data, the later analysis identified candidate immune exposures from TCR beta sequences and from how often those sequences occurred across donors. Using immunosequencing, the study profiled T cell repertoires from 640 or so subjects and related those repertoires to cytomegalovirus serostatus. Approximately 310 gigabases of sequencing data and roughly 90 million unique TCR sequences were included in an early release covering several hundred HLA-typed donors. Of the 300 to 450 genotyped donors, over 65% fell in the genetic ancestry cluster associated with self-reported Caucasian donors. All discovery cohort repertoires had been generated using a single sequencing platform.

The sample holds a few counts of this clone. Its antigen is unknown. Base-call qualities are not available, and no considerably larger clone is one nucleotide away. In total, roughly 670 healthy bone marrow donors made up the cohort. Cohort members were all nominally healthy when sampled, although unrecorded immune exposures were likely present. The donor was CMV seropositive and was included in the group of some 290 seropositive cohort members. A peripheral blood sample was provided by each donor, and peripheral blood mononuclear cells were used for TCR beta sequencing. Genomic DNA was extracted from the blood cell samples with the Qiagen DNeasy Blood Extraction Kit. The CDR3 runs 15 residues from the cysteine to the phenylalanine. Only CDR3 DNA is held: 45 bases, read in frame from base 1. The trim is 4 bases for V and 8 bases for J, with a gap of 17 bases between the germline ends. Reading the germline V gene gives CDR1 MNHNS and CDR2 SASEGT.

The research as a whole found: A later analysis associated about 18,000 TCR beta sequences with specific HLA alleles at a false discovery rate of 0.05. In vitro tests confirmed that three of the cytomegalovirus-associated TCR beta chains recognize cytomegalovirus antigens. The presence/absence analyses assumed that sequencing depth was roughly uniform across donors, and that assumption may not be true. According to a later analysis, most CMV-associated TCR beta chains appeared to be HLA-restricted, and the HLA associations seemed to be driven largely by CMV exposure. It was suggested by the authors that the approach could potentially be generalized to other disease states and immunological phenotypes. When HLA alleles, especially DR and DQ, strongly co-occurred, attributing TCR associations to individual alleles was difficult. A further reported finding was that TCR beta sequences accurately predicted the HLA-A and HLA-B alleles for most subjects in the first cohort. In a later analysis, TCR association rates were found to vary across HLA loci, with the most associated TCRs seen for DRB1 alleles and the fewest for HLA-C alleles. In a later analysis, several top co-occurrence clusters were reported to appear linked to parvovirus B19, influenza, CMV and Epstein-Barr virus. In an earlier analysis of under 600 of the donors, most TCR beta V segments were observed in productive rearrangements about 87% or about 30% of the time, broadly matching IMGT annotations. Because the 87-base-pair reads could not distinguish some IMGT-functional V segments, including TRBV6-2 and TRBV6-3, those segments were excluded. In the study, around 150 TCR beta chains were listed as associated with cytomegalovirus. A cluster of highly shared sequence variants was judged likely to represent a technical artifact of the sequencing pipeline. While some public TCRs were present in many individuals, most TCR sequences turned up only very rarely across donors. Because counts were too low, about 15 rarely observed V segments, including chromosome 9 orphons, were left out of the earlier analysis of some 600 of the donors. HLA typing was unavailable for some donors at each locus, so association tests used only the typed subset. The only immune exposure information available for the cohort was CMV serostatus. A later analysis found that HLA-associated TCR beta chains were more clonally expanded and had lower generation probabilities than equally common non-associated chains. In a later genetic analysis, a missense DCLRE1C variant was associated with V-gene and J-gene trimming of TCR beta chains, and the association was replicated in an independent cohort. Correlated functional status among segregating V segments might reflect linkage disequilibrium, but an unknown experimental factor could not be ruled out. The classifier was reported to diagnose cytomegalovirus status with high specificity and sensitivity in both the original cohort and the validation cohort. Only TCR beta chains were sequenced in this cohort, and the absence of alpha or paired-chain data limited detectable features. According to a later genetic analysis, donors in an Asian-associated ancestry cluster had fewer N-insertions in productive TCRs than the roughly 700-donor mean.

The library was obtained by the immunoSEQ multiplex PCR assay. The multiplex PCR relied on a mix of 60 forward primers for TCR Vbeta segments and 13 reverse primers for TCR Jbeta segments. Amplification of the CDR3 region of rearranged TCR beta genes was performed with a multiplex PCR assay on genomic DNA. On the Illumina HiSeq System, the amplified TCR beta libraries were sequenced as 87-base-pair reads. The source study handled its data this way. In a later analysis, tens of millions of unique TCR beta chains were counted across the 666 repertoires, and about 9.9 million of these chains were shared by at least two donors. Raw reads were error-corrected and collapsed into unique sequences with a nearest-neighbor algorithm that merged closely related sequences to remove PCR and sequencing errors. V, D and J gene segments were assigned by aligning CDR3 sequences to IMGT reference sequences. For a sequence to be retained, a match of at least six nucleotides was required to both a V gene segment and a J gene segment. Rearrangements were classified as productive when the CDR3 lacked stop codons and remained in frame with V and J, and all other rearrangements were classified as non-productive. Following IMGT convention, CDR3 was defined as the stretch from the second conserved V-encoded cysteine up to the conserved J-encoded phenylalanine. Sequences without an unambiguous match to a single V gene segment were excluded from the earlier analysis of a few hundred of the donors. In an earlier analysis of a few hundred of the donors, a V segment was called functional when productive rearrangements were above 56.7%, and segregating when the standard deviation between donors exceeded 5%. A statistical classification framework was built for diagnosing cytomegalovirus status from the catalog of TCR beta chain sequences. A later analysis assigned V and J genes by comparing TCR nucleotide sequences with IMGT/GENE-DB human TR gene sequences. A later analysis assigned CDR3 sequences and most-parsimonious VDJ recombination scenarios with the TCRdist pipeline. In a later analysis, each TCR beta chain was defined by its CDR3 amino acid sequence together with its V-gene family, and reads lacking a unique V-gene family were excluded. To address suspected cross-contamination and a sequencing artifact, a later analysis removed approximately 590 highly shared, low-generation-probability nucleotide sequences. In a later analysis, a clonal expansion index was calculated for each public chain from normalized within-repertoire ranks of inferred template counts. In a later analysis, generation probabilities were computed with a VDJ recombination model fitted to out-of-frame rearrangements, and the resulting probabilities were checked against IGoR. In a later analysis, TCR-TCR, TCR-HLA and TCR-CMV co-occurrence was scored with hypergeometric tests, and a repertoire-size bias correction was applied to TCR pairs. A later analysis estimated false discovery rates by permuting HLA or CMV assignments 20 times. In a later analysis, co-occurring TCRs were grouped using DBSCAN, and TCRdist sequence similarity was added for clustering within HLA-allele-positive subsets. For co-occurrence clustering, repertoires with fewer than 30,000 or more than 120,000 public chains were excluded, along with roughly 5 repertoires with anomalous nucleotide sharing. In its TCRdb copy, this immuneACCESS table keeps in-frame sequences only and misses some clones. Where compared with another copy, unresolved V genes explain less than half of these, and the others have no known cause. The DNA was the basis for D and trimming; V, J and clone size are from that table. Here the sample has about 130,000 clones; more than 15% occur a single time. The top ten clones comprise roughly 3% of the sample.

The sequence is built from TRBV6-1 and TRBJ1-4; a tentative D call is TRBD1 (5 bases match). The sequence derives from a female donor in good health and CMV-seropositive. Specimen: PBMCs. The DNA reads as follows: TGTGCCAGCAGTGGGAGTTGGGGGGGAGACGAAAAACTGTTTTTT. Translated, it reads CASSGSWGGDEKLFF.